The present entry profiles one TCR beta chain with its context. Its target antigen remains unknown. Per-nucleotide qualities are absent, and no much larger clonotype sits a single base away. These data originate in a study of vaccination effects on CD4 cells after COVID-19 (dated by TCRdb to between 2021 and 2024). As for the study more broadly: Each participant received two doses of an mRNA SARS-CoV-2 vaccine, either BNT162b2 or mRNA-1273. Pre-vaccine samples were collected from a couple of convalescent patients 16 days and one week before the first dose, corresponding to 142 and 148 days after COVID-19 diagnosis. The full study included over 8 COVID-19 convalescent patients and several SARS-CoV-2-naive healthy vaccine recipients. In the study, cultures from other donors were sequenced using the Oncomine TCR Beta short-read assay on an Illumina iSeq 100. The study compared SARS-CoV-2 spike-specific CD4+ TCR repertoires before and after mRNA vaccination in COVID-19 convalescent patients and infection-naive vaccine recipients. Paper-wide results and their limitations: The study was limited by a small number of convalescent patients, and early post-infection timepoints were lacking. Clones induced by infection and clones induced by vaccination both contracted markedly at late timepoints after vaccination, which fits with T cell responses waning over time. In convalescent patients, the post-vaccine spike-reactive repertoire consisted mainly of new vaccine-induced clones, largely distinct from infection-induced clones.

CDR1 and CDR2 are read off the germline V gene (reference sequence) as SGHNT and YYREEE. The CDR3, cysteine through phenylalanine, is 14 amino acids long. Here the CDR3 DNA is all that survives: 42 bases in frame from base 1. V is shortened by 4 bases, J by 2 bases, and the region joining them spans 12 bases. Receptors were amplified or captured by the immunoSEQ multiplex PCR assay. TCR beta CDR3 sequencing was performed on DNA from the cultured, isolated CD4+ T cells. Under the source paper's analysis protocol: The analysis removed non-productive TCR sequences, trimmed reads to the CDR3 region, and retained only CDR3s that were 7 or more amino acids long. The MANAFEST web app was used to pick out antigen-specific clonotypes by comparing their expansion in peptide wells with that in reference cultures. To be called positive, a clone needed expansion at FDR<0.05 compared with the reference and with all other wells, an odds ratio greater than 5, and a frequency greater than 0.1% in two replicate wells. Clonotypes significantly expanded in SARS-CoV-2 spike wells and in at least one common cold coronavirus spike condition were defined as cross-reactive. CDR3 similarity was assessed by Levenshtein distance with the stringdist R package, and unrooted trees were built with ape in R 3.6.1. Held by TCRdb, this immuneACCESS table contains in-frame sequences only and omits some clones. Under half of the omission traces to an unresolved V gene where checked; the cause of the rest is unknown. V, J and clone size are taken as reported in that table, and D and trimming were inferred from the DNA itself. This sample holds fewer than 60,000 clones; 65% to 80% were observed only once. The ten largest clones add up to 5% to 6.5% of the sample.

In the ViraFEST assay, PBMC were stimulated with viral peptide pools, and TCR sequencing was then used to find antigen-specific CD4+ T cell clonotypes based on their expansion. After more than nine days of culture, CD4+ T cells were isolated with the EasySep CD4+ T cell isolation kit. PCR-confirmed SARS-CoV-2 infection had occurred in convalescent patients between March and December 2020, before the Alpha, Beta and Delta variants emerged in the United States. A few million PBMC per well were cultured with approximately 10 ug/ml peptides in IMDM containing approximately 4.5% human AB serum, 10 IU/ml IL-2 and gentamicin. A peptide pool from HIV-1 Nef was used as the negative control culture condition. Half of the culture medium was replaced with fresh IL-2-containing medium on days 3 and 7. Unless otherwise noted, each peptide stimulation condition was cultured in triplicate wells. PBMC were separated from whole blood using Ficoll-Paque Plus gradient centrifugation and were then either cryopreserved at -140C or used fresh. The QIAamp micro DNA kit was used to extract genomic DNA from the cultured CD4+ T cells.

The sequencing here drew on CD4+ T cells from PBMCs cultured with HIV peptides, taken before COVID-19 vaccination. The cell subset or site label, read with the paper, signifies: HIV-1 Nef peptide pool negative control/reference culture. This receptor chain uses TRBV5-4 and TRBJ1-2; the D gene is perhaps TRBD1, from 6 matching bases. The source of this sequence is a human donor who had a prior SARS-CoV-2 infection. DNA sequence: TGTGCCAGCAGCCCCCAGGACAGCAACTATGGCTACACCTTC. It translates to CASSPQDSNYGYTF.